This TCR beta chain was obtained from a study of vaccination and CD4 T cells after COVID-19. The overall study: Investigators stimulated cells with overlapping spike peptides drawn from SARS-CoV-2, HCoV-NL63, HCoV-OC43 and HCoV-229E. Study-wide points: A nonsignificant median increase from around 21 to 38 SARS-CoV-2-reactive clonotypes was observed. Spike mono-reactivity was evident in 304 of the 307 vaccine-specific clones derived from convalescent patients.

Treatment of the sample: approximately 9-day PBMC culture with coronavirus spike peptide pools or control peptides (ViraFEST assay). ViraFEST grew antigen-specific T cells using peptide pools, then sequenced TCRs. The Oncomine TCR Beta short-read assay was applied to DNA of cultured CD4+ T cells. TCRdb passed the PCR reads through MiXCR, listing each CDR3 protein once. The repertoire holds about 8,000 distinct CDR3 sequences, with roughly half as singletons. The V and J ends lost 5 bases and 1 base respectively, with 11 bases between them. The CDR3 totals 15 residues. The germline CDR1 and CDR2 sequences are SGHTA and FQGTGA. Comments on this clonotype: Antigen unknown.

This receptor was obtained from a human donor who had recovered from COVID-19. The rearrangement links TRBV7-3 to TRBJ2-2; tentatively, D is TRBD1 or TRBD2 (5 bases each). Sequencing input: CD4+ T cells from blood, cultured in vitro. The CDR3 DNA follows: TGTGCCAGCAGCGCAGGGACGGTGAACACCGGGGAGCTGTTTTTT. Translating it yields CASSAGTVNTGELFF.